The 5 T cell receptor beta chains in this list originate from one sample, sequenced in a study of Ad26.COV2.S vaccination and SARS-CoV-2 variants. As for treatment: around 19 received Ad26.COV2.S at low or high dose, single or two shots; five or six received placebo; per-sample allocation not given. Each sample was drawn 63 days after the first injection (of vaccine or placebo). Libraries were prepared by immunoSEQ multiplex PCR; TCRdb keeps only in-frame clonotypes and omits some of them. The data hold a few hundred thousand clones, with roughly 90% observed a single time. The sample consisted of peripheral blood, taken in a trial of Ad26.COV2.S vaccine versus placebo. The source is a person aged 18-60 years who received the Ad26.COV2.S COVID-19 vaccine or a placebo.

V is TRBV4-3 and J is TRBJ1-1; D call uncertain. The ends were cut back, 4 bases at V and 0 bases at J, with 12 bases in the middle. CDR1 and CDR2 (germline): LGHNA, YSLEER. The CDR3 runs to 15 residues. This CDR3 reads CASSLDTGMNTEAFF. In DNA form, the CDR3 reads TGCGCCAGCAGCCTTGACACTGGTATGAACACTGAAGCTTTCTTT.

V and J are TRBV15 and TRBJ1-2; the D is unclear. The germline V gene has CDR1 LNHNV and CDR2 YYDKDF (reference sequence). Trimming removed 1 base from V and 13 bases from J, with 13 bases in between. The CDR3 is 12 amino acids. CDR3 nucleotides: TGTGCCACCAGCAGAGCAACGGGCAGAATCACCTTC. Its translation: CATSRATGRITF.

The chain recombines TRBV5-4 with TRBJ1-4; tentative D call: TRBD1 (5 bases). Germline assignment: CDR1 SGHNT and CDR2 YYREEE (reference sequence). Between the trimmed V and J ends, which lost 2 bases and 8 bases, there was a span of 16 bases. This CDR3 has 15 amino acids. CDR3 bases: TGTGCCAGCAGCTTAACAGGCCAAGAGGGGGAAAAACTGTTTTTT. It is translated as CASSLTGQEGEKLFF.

CDR3 DNA sequence: TGTGCCAGCAGCCTCAAGACAGGAGCCAGGGACACTGAAGCTTTCTTT. This codes for CASSLKTGARDTEAFF. This rearrangement joins TRBV3-1 (or the pseudogene TRBV3-2) to TRBJ1-1; tentatively, D is TRBD1 (6 bases). Germline values: CDR1 LGHDT, CDR2 YNNKEL (reference sequence). This CDR3 is 16 amino acids long. Trimming cost V 4 bases and J 3 bases, with 18 bases left between them.

V usage is TRBV7-9 and J usage is TRBJ2-1; D is ambiguous. Germline V gene lookup returns CDR1 SEHNR and CDR2 FQNEAQ (reference sequence). The CDR3 loop spans 11 amino acids. Trimming took 2 bases from V and 8 from J, leaving 4 bases between them. CDR3 in DNA: TGTGCCAGCAGCTTATCGTATGAGCAGTTCTTC. It specifies CASSLSYEQFF.